These 11 T cell receptor beta chains originate from one sample sequenced in a study of blood T cell repertoires in COVID-19. Data came from immunoSEQ multiplex PCR; TCRdb stores just in-frame clones and leaves some out. The sample lists about 60,000 clones, about 78% occurring once. The sequenced sample consisted of peripheral blood. The receptors were gathered from a man aged 50-59 years with active or convalescent COVID-19.

This rearrangement joins TRBV7-8 to TRBJ2-5; D may be TRBD1 (6 bases). This CDR3 is 14 amino acids long. Trimming pared 5 bases from V and 3 bases from J, leaving 13 bases between. Per germline, CDR1 SGHVS and CDR2 FQNEAQ. The CDR3 DNA reads TGTGCCAGCAGCCCCGACAGGTACAAAGAGACCCAGTACTTC. Amino acids: CASSPDRYKETQYF.

The V call is TRBV4-2, the J call TRBJ2-2; D not certain. In germline, CDR1 is LGHNA, CDR2 YNFKEQ. The CDR3 spans 17 residues. V was shortened by 0 bases and J by 3 bases, with 14 bases between the two germline ends. The CDR3 DNA reads TGTGCCAGCAGCCAAGAAGTATATAGACACTACACCGGGGAGCTGTTTTTT. Its translation: CASSQEVYRHYTGELFF.

This chain joins TRBV18 and TRBJ2-5, with D tentatively TRBD2 (6 bases). Germline CDR1 KGHSH, CDR2 LQKENI. CDR3 size: 15 residues. V shed 8 bases and J shed 5 bases, with 21 bases lying between them. For the CDR3, the DNA is TGTGCCAGCCGAACCGGAGGGTTCGGCTTGGAGACCCAGTACTTC. Its protein is CASRTGGFGLETQYF.

This clone appeared a few times. The rearrangement joins TRBV3-1 (or the pseudogene TRBV3-2) to TRBJ2-7; 8 bases fit TRBD1. Germline values: CDR1 LGHDT, CDR2 YNNKEL (reference sequence). The trim removed 7 bases at V and 3 bases at J, leaving 5 bases unmatched. The CDR3 is 13 residues long. The CDR3 region has the DNA TGTGCCAGCACCCGGACAGGGATCTACGAGCAGTACTTC. Residues: CASTRTGIYEQYF.

This clone was picked up a small number of times. The chain employs TRBV13 and TRBJ1-6; no reliable D call. Germline CDR1 is PRHDT and CDR2 is FYEKMQ (reference sequence). The CDR3 loop spans 14 amino acids. V was trimmed by 5 bases and J by 8 bases, leaving 13 bases between them. This CDR3 reads CASSASRRDSPLHF. The CDR3 region has the DNA TGTGCCAGCAGCGCCTCCAGGCGAGATTCACCCCTCCACTTT.

The chain couples TRBV6-1 to TRBJ1-1, with TRBD1 identical over 8 bases. CDR3 length equals 16 residues. The germline CDR1 and CDR2 sequences are MNHNS and SASEGT. With 0 bases clipped from V and 3 bases from J, the junction kept 6 bases outside the gene matches. In DNA, the CDR3 is TGTGCCAGCAGTGAAGCGTCCGGGACAGGTTACACTGAAGCTTTCTTT. It yields the protein CASSEASGTGYTEAFF.

Only one count was recorded for this clone. This sequence joins TRBV5-4 and TRBJ1-2; a weak D match, TRBD1 (5 bases). Germline-derived CDR1 and CDR2 are SGHNT and YYREEE (reference sequence). V was clipped by 0 bases and J by 0 bases, with 12 bases between them. The CDR3 consists of 16 residues. The CDR3 loop is CASSLGAGVANYGYTF. Here the CDR3 DNA reads TGTGCCAGCAGCTTGGGCGCGGGGGTAGCTAACTATGGCTACACCTTC.

The rearrangement uses TRBV10-3 and TRBJ2-2; TRBD2 is a possible D gene (6 bases). Germline V CDR1 and CDR2: ENHRY, SYGVKD. Trimming took 6 bases from V and 3 from J, leaving 14 bases between them. This CDR3 has 15 residues. CDR3 loop: CAISGRDGDTGELFF. CDR3 DNA sequence: TGTGCCATCAGCGGGCGGGACGGGGACACCGGGGAGCTGTTTTTT.

The chain couples TRBV29-1 to TRBJ2-5; 11 positions match TRBD2. J was trimmed by 9 bases and V by 5 bases; bases with no gene match: 11. Germline CDR1 is SQVTM and CDR2 is ANQGSEA. The CDR3 has 14 residues. In DNA form, the CDR3 reads TGCAGCGTTCGTACTAGCGGGAGCTTCGCGTCCCAGTACTTC. Its translation is CSVRTSGSFASQYF.

This sequence joins TRBV14 and TRBJ1-1, with D unresolved. CDR1 and CDR2 from the germline V gene are SGHDN and FVKESK. V gave up 6 bases and J gave up 0 bases, with 11 bases separating them. This CDR3 is 14 amino acids long. The CDR3 DNA follows: TGTGCCAGCAGTACGGTCCTCATGAACACTGAAGCTTTCTTT. This translates into CASSTVLMNTEAFF.

The gene calls are TRBV7-9 and TRBJ2-6; 10 bases map to TRBD1. From germline, CDR1 is SEHNR and CDR2 FQNEAQ (reference sequence). V was pared by 6 bases and J by 2 bases, with 7 bases of the junction left unmatched. CDR3 size: 17 residues. CDR3 sequence reads: CASRDSGTGAGANVLTF. The DNA for the CDR3 is TGTGCCAGCAGAGATTCCGGGACAGGGGCTGGGGCCAACGTCCTGACTTTC. Complete variable domain (other parts from reference TRBV7-9 and TRBJ2-6): DTGVSQNPRHKITKRGQNVTFRCDPISEHNRLYWYRQTLGQGPEFLTYFQNEAQLEKSRLLSDRFSAERPKGSFSTLEIQRTEQGDSAMYLCASRDSGTGAGANVLTFGAGSRLTVL.